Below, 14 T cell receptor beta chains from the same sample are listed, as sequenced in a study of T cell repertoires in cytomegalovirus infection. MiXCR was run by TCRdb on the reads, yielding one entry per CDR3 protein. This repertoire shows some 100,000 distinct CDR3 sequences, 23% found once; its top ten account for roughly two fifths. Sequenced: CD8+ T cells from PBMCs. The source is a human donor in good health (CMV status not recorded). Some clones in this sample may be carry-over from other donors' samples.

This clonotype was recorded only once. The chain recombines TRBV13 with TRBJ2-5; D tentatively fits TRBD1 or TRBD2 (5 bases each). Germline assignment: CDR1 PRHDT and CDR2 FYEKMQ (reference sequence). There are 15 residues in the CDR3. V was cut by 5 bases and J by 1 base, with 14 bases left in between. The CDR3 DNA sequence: TGTGCCAGCAGCGACAAAACCGGGGCCCAAGAGACCCAGTACTTC. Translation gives CASSDKTGAQETQYF.

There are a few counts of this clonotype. In DNA, the CDR3 is TGCAGCGTTGAGATTCCTAGCGGGAGCTCCTACAATGAGCAGTTCTTC. Amino acids: CSVEIPSGSSYNEQFF. The chain is built from TRBV29-1 and TRBJ2-1; 10 bases line up with TRBD2. Germline loops: CDR1 SQVTM, CDR2 ANQGSEA. Losses at the gene ends were 3 bases for V and 0 bases for J; bases not matched to a gene: 5. This CDR3 comprises 16 residues.

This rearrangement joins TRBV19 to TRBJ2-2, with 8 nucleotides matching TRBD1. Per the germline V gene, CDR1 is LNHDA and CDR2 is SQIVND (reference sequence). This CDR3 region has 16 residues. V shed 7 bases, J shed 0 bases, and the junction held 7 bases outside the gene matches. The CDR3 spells CASTLDRGANTGELFF. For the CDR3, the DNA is TGTGCCAGTACCCTCGACAGGGGAGCGAACACCGGGGAGCTGTTTTTT.

Written as DNA, the CDR3 is TGTGCCAGCAGCTTAGACAGGGCGGGCTATGGCTACACCTTC. Translation gives CASSLDRAGYGYTF. This chain uses TRBV7-6 with TRBJ1-2; a weak D match, TRBD1 (6 bases). CDR1 is SGHVS, CDR2 FNYEAQ, per germline. There are 14 residues in the CDR3. V was clipped by 1 base and J by 4 bases, with 10 bases between them. The entire variable domain, with the rest obtained from reference TRBV7-6 and TRBJ1-2, is as follows: GAGVSQSPRYKVTKRGQDVALRCDPISGHVSLYWYRQALGQGPEFLTYFNYEAQQDKSGLPNDRFSAERPEGSISTLTIQRTEQRDSAMYRCASSLDRAGYGYTFGSGTRLTVV.

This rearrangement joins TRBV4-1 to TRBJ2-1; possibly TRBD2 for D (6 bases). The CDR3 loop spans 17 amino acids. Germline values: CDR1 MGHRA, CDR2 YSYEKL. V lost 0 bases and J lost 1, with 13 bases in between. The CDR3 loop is CASSQDGPGVSYNEQFF. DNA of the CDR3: TGCGCCAGCAGCCAAGATGGGCCGGGAGTATCCTACAATGAGCAGTTCTTC.

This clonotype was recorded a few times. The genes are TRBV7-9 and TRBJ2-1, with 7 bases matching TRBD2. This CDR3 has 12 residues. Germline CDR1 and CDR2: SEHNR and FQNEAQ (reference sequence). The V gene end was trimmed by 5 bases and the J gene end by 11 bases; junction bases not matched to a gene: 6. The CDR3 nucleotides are TGTGCCAGCAGCCCCCGGGACTACCAGCAGTTCTTC. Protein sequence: CASSPRDYQQFF.

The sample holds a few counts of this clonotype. Here the CDR3 DNA reads TGTGCCAGCACCCAAGGGACTAGCGGGAACTCCGAGCAGTACTTC. Translation gives CASTQGTSGNSEQYF. V is TRBV6-5 and J is TRBJ2-7, with 13 bases identical to TRBD2. Germline CDR1 MNHEY, CDR2 SVGAGI. The CDR3 has 15 residues. Trimming took 7 bases from V and 6 from J; bases not matched to a gene: 9.

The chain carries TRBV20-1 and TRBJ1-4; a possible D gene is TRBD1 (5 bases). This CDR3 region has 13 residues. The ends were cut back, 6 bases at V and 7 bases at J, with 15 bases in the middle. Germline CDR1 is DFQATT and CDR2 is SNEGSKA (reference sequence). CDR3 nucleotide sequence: TGCAGTGCCGAGGGGCCCCTTGGTGAAAAACTGTTTTTT. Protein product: CSAEGPLGEKLFF.

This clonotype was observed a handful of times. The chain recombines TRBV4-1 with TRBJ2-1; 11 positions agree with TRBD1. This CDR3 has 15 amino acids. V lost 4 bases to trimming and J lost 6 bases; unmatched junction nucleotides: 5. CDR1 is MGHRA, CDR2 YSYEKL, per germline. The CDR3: CASSPVGTGGNEQFF. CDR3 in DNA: TGCGCCAGCAGCCCAGTCGGGACAGGGGGCAATGAGCAGTTCTTC.

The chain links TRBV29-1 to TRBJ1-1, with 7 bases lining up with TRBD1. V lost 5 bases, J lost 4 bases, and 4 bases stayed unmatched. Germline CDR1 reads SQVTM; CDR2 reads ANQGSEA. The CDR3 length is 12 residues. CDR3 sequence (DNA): TGCAGCGTTACACAGGGGTTCACTGAAGCTTTCTTT. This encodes CSVTQGFTEAFF.

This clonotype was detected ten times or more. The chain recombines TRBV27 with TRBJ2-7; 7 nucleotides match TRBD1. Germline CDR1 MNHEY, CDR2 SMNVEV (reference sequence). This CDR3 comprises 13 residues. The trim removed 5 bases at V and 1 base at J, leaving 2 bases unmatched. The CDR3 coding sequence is TGTGCCAGCAGTCCGGGACAGTCCTACGAGCAGTACTTC. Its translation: CASSPGQSYEQYF.

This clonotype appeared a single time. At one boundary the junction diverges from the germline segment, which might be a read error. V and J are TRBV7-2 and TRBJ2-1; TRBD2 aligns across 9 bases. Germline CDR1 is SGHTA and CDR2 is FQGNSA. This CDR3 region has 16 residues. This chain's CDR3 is CVSSPTLAGLPNEQFF. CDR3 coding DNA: TGTGTCAGCAGCCCGACCCTAGCGGGGCTCCCCAATGAGCAGTTCTTC.

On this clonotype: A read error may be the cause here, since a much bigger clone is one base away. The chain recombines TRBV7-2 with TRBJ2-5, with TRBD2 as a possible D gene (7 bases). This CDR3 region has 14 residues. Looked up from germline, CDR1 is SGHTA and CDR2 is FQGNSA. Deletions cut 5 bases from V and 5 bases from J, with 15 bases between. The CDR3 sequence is CASSRVRGGETQYF. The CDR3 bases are TGTGCCAGCAGCCGGGTCAGGGGAGGGGAGACCCAGTACTTC. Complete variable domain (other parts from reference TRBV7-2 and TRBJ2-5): GAGVSQSPSNKVTEKGKDVELRCDPISGHTALYWYRQSLGQGLEFLIYFQGNSAPDKSGLPSDRFSAERTGGSVSTLTIQRTQQEDSAVYLCASSRVRGGETQYFGPGTRLLVL.

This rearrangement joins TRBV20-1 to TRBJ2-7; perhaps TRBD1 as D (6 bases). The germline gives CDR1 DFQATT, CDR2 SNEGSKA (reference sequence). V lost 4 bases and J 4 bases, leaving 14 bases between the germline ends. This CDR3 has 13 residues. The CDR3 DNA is TGCAGTGCTACGCCGCCAGGGGCGTACGAGCAGTACTTC. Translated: CSATPPGAYEQYF.